Given below is one T cell receptor beta chain in context. Its antigen remains unidentified. Only in-frame clones appear in the TCRdb table, and some are missing; sequencing was by immunoSEQ multiplex PCR. The data contain about 2.1 million clones, about 93% of them singletons. The V gene's germline CDR1 is SGHTA and CDR2 FQGNSA. The CDR3 has 19 amino acids. Trimming cost V 7 bases and J 2 bases; bases outside gene matches: 20. The data were taken from a study of shared clonotypes between healthy human individuals. Naive CD8 cells, CD45RO-negative and positively selected for CCR7, excluded terminally differentiated effector memory CD45RA+ cells. Every donor, a Caucasian adult, lived in Nashville, Tennessee. Overall study findings and caveats: Genetic and exposure-history diversity was limited by the small donor number.

The chain carries TRBV7-2 and TRBJ2-5, with 9 bases lining up with TRBD1. Sequencing input: naive CD8+ T cells from PBMCs. The TCR comes from a man aged 18 to 30 in good health. Some clones in this sample may be carry-over from other donors' samples. The CDR3 DNA reads as TGTGCCAGCACCTCCCCCCGGACAGGGGACATCGTTGGTCAAGAGACCCAGTACTTC. Translating gives CASTSPRTGDIVGQETQYF.